The sequence of this T cell receptor (beta chain) was determined in a study of blood T cells in healthy people across ages. The use of a sample-barcoded 5' primer and a J-beta primer mix characterized a second PCR of roughly 7 to 12 cycles. TCRdb reprocessed the 5' RACE reads with MiXCR, giving one entry per CDR3 protein. The repertoire holds around 1,700,000 distinct CDR3 sequences, 28% seen once, with 7.7% in the top ten. This clonotype was counted only a few times. The CDR3 totals 15 residues. Sequencing was carried out using blood. The V gene is TRBV12-3 or TRBV12-4, the J gene TRBJ2-7; 10 bases line up with TRBD1. The DNA end is more similar to TRBJ2-5, so the J call may be wrong. The TCR was taken from a woman aged 25 to 39 in good health. CDR3 sequence reads: CASSTGTGVGETQYF. The CDR3, as DNA: TGTGCCAGCAGTACAGGGACAGGGGTGGGAGAGACCCAGTACTTC.